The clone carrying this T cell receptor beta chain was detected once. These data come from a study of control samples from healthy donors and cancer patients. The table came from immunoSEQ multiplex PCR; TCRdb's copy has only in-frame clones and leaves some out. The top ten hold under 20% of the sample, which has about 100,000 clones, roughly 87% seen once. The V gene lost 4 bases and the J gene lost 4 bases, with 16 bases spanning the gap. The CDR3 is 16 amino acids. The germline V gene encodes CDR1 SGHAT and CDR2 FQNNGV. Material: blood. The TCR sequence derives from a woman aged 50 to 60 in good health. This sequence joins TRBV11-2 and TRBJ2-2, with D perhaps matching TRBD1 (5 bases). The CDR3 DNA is TGTGCCAGCAGCTCCCAAAGGGCCCAGGGCACCGGGGAGCTGTTTTTT. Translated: CASSSQRAQGTGELFF.